The T cell receptor beta chain described here comes from a study of blood T cell repertoires in COVID-19. Repertoires were generated with immunoSEQ multiplex PCR, while TCRdb's copy carries only in-frame clones and drops some. The repertoire holds a few hundred thousand clones, over 75% seen once, with 1.5% to 2% in the top ten. The CDR3 contains 13 residues. Germline V gene sequence: CDR1 MNHEY, CDR2 SVGAGI. V was clipped by 11 bases and J by 4 bases, with 15 bases between them. The sequence derives from a middle-aged woman who had recovered from COVID-19. Sequenced: PBMCs or T cells enriched from blood (not recorded which). The V and J genes are TRBV6-5 and TRBJ2-1; a possible D gene is TRBD2 (7 bases). CDR3 coding DNA: TGTGCCGTCGGAGGGGGGGCATACAATGAGCAGTTCTTC. This gives the protein CAVGGGAYNEQFF.